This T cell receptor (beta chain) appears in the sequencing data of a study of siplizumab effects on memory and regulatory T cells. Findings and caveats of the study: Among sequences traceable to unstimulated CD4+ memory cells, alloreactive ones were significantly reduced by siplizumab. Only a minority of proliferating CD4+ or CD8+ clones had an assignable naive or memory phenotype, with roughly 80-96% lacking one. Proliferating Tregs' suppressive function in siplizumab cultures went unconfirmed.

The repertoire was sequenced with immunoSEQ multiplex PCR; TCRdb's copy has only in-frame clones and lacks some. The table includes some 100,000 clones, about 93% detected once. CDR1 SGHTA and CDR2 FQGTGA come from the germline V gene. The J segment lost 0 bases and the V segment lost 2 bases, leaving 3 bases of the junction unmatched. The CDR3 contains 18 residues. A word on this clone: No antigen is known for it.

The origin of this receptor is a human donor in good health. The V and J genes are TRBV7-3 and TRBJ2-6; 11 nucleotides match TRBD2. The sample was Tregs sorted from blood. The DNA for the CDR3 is TGTGCCAGCAGCTTATTAGCGGGAGGGTCCTCTGGGGCCAACGTCCTGACTTTC. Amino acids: CASSLLAGGSSGANVLTF.